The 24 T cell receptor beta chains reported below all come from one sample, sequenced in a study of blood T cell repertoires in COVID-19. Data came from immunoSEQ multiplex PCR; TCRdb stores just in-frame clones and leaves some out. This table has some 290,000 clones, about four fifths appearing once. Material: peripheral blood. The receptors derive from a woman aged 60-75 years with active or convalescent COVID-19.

CDR3 sequence (DNA): TGTGCCAGCAATCCAGGCTTGGCCAACACTGAAGCTTTCTTT. Protein product: CASNPGLANTEAFF. The chain uses TRBV2 and TRBJ1-1; D is ambiguous. The CDR3 has 14 residues. CDR1 is SNHLY, CDR2 FYNNEI, per germline. Trimming shortened V by 7 bases and J by 2 bases, and 14 bases separated the two germline ends.

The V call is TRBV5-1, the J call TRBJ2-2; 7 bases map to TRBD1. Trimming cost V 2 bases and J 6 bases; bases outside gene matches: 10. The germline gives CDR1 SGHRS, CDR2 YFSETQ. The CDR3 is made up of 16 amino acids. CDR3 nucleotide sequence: TGCGCCAGCAGCTTTTCCAGACAGGGTGAGGCCGGGGAGCTGTTTTTT. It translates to CASSFSRQGEAGELFF.

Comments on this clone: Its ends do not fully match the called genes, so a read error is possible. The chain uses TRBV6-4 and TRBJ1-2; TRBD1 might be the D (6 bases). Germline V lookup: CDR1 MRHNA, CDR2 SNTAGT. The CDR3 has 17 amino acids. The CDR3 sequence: CARSGGPDSPVLYGYTF. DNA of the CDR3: TGTGCCAGAAGTGGGGGCCCAGACAGCCCAGTCCTCTATGGCTACACCTTC.

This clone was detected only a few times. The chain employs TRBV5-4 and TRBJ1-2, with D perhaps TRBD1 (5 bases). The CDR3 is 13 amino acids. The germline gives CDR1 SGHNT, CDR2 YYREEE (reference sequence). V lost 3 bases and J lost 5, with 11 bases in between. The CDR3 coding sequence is TGTGCCAGCAGCTCGGGGGTCGTTTATGGCTACACCTTC. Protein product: CASSSGVVYGYTF. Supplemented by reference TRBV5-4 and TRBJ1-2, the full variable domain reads ETGVTQSPTHLIKTRGQQVTLRCSSQSGHNTVSWYQQALGQGPQFIFQYYREEENGRGNFPPRFSGLQFPNYSSELNVNALELDDSALYLCASSSGVVYGYTFGSGTRLTVV.

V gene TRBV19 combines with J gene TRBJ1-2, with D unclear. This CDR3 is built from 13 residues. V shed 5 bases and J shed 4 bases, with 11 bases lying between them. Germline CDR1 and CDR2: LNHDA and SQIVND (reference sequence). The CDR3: CASSPSPGYGYTF. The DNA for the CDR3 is TGTGCCAGTAGTCCATCACCGGGCTATGGCTACACCTTC.

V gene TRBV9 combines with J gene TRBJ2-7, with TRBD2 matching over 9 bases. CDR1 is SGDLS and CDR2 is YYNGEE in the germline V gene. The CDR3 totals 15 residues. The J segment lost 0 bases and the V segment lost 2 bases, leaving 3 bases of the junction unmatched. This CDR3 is CASSVSGGRSYEQYF. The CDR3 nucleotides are TGTGCCAGCAGCGTTAGCGGGGGCCGCTCCTACGAGCAGTACTTC.

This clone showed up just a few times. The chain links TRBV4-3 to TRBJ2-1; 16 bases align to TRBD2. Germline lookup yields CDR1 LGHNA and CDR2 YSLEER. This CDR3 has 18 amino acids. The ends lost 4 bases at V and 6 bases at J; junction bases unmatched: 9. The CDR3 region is CASSLGTSGGDFSNEQFF. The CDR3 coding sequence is TGCGCCAGCAGCCTCGGGACTAGCGGGGGGGACTTCTCCAATGAGCAGTTCTTC.

The CDR3 bases are TGTGCCACCAGTGATGCCGGGACACCGGTCCCCGGGGAGCTGTTTTTT. This sequence encodes CATSDAGTPVPGELFF. The rearrangement links TRBV24-1 to TRBJ2-2, with a tentative D call TRBD1 (6 bases). The CDR3 is 16 residues long. Trimming removed 3 bases at V and 6 bases at J, with 16 bases between. The V gene's germline CDR1 is KGHDR and CDR2 SFDVKD.

This CDR3 is CASSAGDRGFGETQYF. The DNA for the CDR3 is TGTGCCAGCAGCGCTGGGGACAGGGGTTTTGGAGAGACCCAGTACTTC. The chain employs TRBV9 and TRBJ2-5; 10 bases agree with TRBD1. Germline values: CDR1 SGDLS, CDR2 YYNGEE. This CDR3 is built from 16 residues. Trimming removed 3 bases from V and 4 bases from J; junction bases left unmatched: 9.

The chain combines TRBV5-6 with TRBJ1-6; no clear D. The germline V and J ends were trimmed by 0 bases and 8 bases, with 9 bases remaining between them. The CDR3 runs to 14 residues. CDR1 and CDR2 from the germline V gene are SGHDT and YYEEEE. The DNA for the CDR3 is TGTGCCAGCAGCTTGGAACCGAGGGATTCACCCCTCCACTTT. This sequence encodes CASSLEPRDSPLHF.

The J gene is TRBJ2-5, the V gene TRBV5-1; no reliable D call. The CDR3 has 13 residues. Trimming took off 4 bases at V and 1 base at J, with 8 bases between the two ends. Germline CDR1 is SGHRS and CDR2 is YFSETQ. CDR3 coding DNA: TGCGCCAGCAGCCCCTCACTCCAAGAGACCCAGTACTTC. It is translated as CASSPSLQETQYF. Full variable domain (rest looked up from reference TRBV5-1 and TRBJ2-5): KAGVTQTPRYLIKTRGQQVTLSCSPISGHRSVSWYQQTPGQGLQFLFEYFSETQRNKGNFPGRFSGRQFSNSRSEMNVSTLELGDSALYLCASSPSLQETQYFGPGTRLLVL.

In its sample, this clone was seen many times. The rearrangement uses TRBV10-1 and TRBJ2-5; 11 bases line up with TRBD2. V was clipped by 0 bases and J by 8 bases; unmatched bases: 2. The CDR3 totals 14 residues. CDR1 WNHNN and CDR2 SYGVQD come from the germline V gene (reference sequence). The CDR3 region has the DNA TGCGCCAGCAGTGAGTCGACTAGCGGGGTTACCCAGTACTTC. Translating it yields CASSESTSGVTQYF.

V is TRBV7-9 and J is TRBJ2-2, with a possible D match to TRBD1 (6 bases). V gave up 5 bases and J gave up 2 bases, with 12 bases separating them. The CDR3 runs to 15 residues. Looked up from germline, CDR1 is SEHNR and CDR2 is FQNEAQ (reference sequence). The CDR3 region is CASSLRGPNTGELFF. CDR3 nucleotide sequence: TGTGCCAGCAGCCTCAGGGGACCCAACACCGGGGAGCTGTTTTTT.

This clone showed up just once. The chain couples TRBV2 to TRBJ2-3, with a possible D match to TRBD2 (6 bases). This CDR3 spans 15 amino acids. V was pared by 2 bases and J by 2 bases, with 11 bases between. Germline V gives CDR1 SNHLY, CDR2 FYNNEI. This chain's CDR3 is CASSEMGLDTDTQYF. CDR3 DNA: TGTGCCAGCAGTGAAATGGGACTGGACACAGATACGCAGTATTTT.

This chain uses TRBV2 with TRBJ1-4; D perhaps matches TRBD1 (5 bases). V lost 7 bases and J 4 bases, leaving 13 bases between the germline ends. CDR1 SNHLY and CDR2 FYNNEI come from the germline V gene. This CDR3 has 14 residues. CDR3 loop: CASNIGGDNEKLFF. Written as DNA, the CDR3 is TGTGCCAGCAATATCGGGGGAGATAATGAAAAACTGTTTTTT.

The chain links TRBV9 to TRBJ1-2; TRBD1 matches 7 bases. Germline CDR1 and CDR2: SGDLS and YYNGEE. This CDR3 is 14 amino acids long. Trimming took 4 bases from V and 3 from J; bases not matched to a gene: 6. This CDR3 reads CASSRGQAHYGYTF. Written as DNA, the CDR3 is TGTGCCAGCAGCCGTGGACAGGCCCACTATGGCTACACCTTC.

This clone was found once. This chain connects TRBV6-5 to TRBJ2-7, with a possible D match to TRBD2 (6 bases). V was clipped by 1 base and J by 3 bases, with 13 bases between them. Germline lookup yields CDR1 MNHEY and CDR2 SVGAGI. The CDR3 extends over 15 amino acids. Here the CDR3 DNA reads TGTGCCAGCAGTTACTGGCGGGGCGGTAACTACGAGCAGTACTTC. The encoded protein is CASSYWRGGNYEQYF.

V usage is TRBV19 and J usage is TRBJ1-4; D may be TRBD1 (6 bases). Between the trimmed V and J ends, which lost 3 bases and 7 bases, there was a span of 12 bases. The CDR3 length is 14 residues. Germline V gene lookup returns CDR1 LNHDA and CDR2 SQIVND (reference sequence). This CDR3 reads CASSILQGAEKLFF. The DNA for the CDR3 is TGTGCCAGTAGTATCCTACAGGGTGCTGAAAAACTGTTTTTT.

CDR3 sequence: CASTALPGGYTF. Written as DNA, the CDR3 is TGTGCCAGCACAGCATTGCCGGGAGGCTACACCTTC. The chain links TRBV7-2 to TRBJ1-2, with D unclear. Trimming cost V 7 bases and J 8 bases, with 14 bases left between them. Germline CDR1 SGHTA, CDR2 FQGNSA. The CDR3 loop spans 12 amino acids.

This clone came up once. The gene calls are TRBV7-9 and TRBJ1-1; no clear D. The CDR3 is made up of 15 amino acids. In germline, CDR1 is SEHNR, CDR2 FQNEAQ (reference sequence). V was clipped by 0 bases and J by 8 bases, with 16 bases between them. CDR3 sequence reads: CASSLAGGATSEAFF. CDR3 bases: TGTGCCAGCAGCTTAGCCGGCGGAGCTACCTCCGAAGCTTTCTTT.

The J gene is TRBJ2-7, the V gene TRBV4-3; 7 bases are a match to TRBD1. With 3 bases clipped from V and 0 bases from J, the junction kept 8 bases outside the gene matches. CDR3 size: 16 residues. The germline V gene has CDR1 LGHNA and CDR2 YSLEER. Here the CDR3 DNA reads TGCGCCAGCAGCCAGGGCCGGGACAGCCGCTCCTACGAGCAGTACTTC. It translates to CASSQGRDSRSYEQYF.

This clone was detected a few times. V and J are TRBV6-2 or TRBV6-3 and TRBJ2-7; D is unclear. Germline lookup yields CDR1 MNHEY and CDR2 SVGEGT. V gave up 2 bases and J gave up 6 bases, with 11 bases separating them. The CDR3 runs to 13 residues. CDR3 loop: CASSYADRSEQYF. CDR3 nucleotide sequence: TGTGCCAGCAGTTACGCGGATCGATCCGAGCAGTACTTC.

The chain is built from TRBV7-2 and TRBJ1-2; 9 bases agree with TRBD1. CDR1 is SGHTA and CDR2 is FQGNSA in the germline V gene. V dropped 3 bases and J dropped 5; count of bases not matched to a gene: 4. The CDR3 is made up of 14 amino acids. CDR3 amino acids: CASSLDRGEYGYTF. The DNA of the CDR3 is TGTGCCAGCAGCTTGGACAGGGGCGAATATGGCTACACCTTC. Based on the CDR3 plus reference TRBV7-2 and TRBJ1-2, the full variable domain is GAGVSQSPSNKVTEKGKDVELRCDPISGHTALYWYRQSLGQGLEFLIYFQGNSAPDKSGLPSDRFSAERTGGSVSTLTIQRTQQEDSAVYLCASSLDRGEYGYTFGSGTRLTVV.

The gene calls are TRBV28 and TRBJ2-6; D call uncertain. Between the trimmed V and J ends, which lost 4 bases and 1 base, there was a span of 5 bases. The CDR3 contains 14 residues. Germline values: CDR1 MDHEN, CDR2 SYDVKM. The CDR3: CASSSTSGANVLTF. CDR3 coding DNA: TGTGCCAGCAGTTCGACATCTGGGGCCAACGTCCTGACTTTC.